This TCR beta chain comes out of a study of OX40 agonist ivuxolimab in advanced cancers. Study-wide context: Ivuxolimab, which targeted the costimulatory receptor OX40 (CD134), was an agonistic, fully human IgG2 monoclonal antibody. Intravenous ivuxolimab was administered to patients every 2 weeks at six dose levels: 0.01, 0.1, 0.3, 1.5, 3 and 10 mg/kg. Of the 50 or so patients in dose escalation, some 19 had hepatocellular carcinoma, about 15 had melanoma, 9 had renal cell carcinoma and 9 had head and neck cancer. In the dose-escalation cohort, approximately 80% of patients were male, and the mean age was roughly 56 years with a range of roughly 20 to 79. Prior anti-PD-1, anti-PD-L1 or anti-CTLA-4 therapy was permitted, and checkpoint inhibitors had been received by more than 35% of dose-escalation patients. Three dose-escalation patients achieved partial responses, one with hepatocellular carcinoma and two with cutaneous melanoma. The purpose of peripheral TCRbeta sequencing was to test whether ivuxolimab changed TCR sequence diversity and led to clonal T-cell expansion. The paper reports the monotherapy dose-escalation portion (N of about 50 patients) of the phase I ivuxolimab trial.

The trial excluded patients who had a history of autoimmune disease or who were on systemic immunosuppression. In every dose cohort, peripheral blood was drawn for TCR sequencing at baseline, cycle 4 day 1, and cycle 7 day 1. The samples were drawn from a first-in-human, open-label, multicenter phase I dose-escalation trial of ivuxolimab. The trial enrolled adults with locally advanced or metastatic head and neck squamous cell, hepatocellular, melanoma or renal cell carcinoma. Before TCR sequencing, CD4+ T cells and CD8+ T cells were sorted from peripheral blood as separate populations. Of note for this clone: The target of this receptor is not known. Qualities for individual bases were not recorded, and no much larger clone is one base off.

For sequencing of the TCRbeta CDR3 region, genomic DNA was extracted from the sorted cells. The immunoSEQ Assay was used to sequence the TCRbeta CDR3 regions. Sourced from immuneACCESS, this table was stored by TCRdb with only in-frame sequences that have V and J called. A share of the clones is absent; for the studies checked, an unresolved V gene accounts for under half, and the remainder has no known explanation. This sample gives around 68,000 clones in total; approximately 90% of them show up just once. Approximately 0.99% of the sample rests with the top ten. What the research found in general, with its limitations: In the 0.1-3.0 mg/kg groups, partial responders were among the patients with the lowest normalized peripheral clonal expansion, particularly in CD8+ T cells. Low levels of normalized T-cell clonal expansion were also shown by some nonresponding patients. The antigen specificity of the clonally expanded peripheral T cells was not determined. At doses of 0.1 to 3.0 mg/kg, clonal expansion of both CD4+ and CD8+ T cells in blood was seen between baseline and week 6. After ivuxolimab, more expanded clones were found on average in CD8+ T cells than in CD4+ T cells.

The junction shows trimming of 5 bases on V and 1 base on J, plus 8 bases between the germline ends. Taken from the germline V gene (reference sequence), the CDR1 and CDR2 loops are LNHDA and SQIVND. Including cysteine and phenylalanine, the CDR3 has 13 amino acids. Just CDR3 DNA is preserved here, 39 bases in frame from base 1. This receptor was identified in an adult with an advanced solid tumor such as melanoma, head and neck, liver or kidney cancer. The sequence links TRBV19 to TRBJ2-5; too little of a D gene remains to name it. Sequenced here: CD4+ or CD8+ T cells sorted from blood, sampled in a trial of the OX40 agonist ivuxolimab. DNA sequence: TGTGCCAGTAGTGACGAGTTCCAAGAGACCCAGTACTTC. Its protein product is CASSDEFQETQYF.